These 21 T cell receptor beta chains originate from one sample sequenced in a study of shared T cell receptors in the human thymus. Sequencing was performed with immunoSEQ multiplex PCR; in TCRdb, only in-frame clones are kept and a portion is missing. Here the sample spans 600,000 or so clones, around 87% being singletons. These data also featured in a second study, about human thymus T cells.

What was sequenced was thymocytes. These receptors originate from a boy under two years old with a congenital heart defect.

The V and J genes are TRBV7-2 and TRBJ1-4; 9 bases align to TRBD1. Germline-derived CDR1 and CDR2 are SGHTA and FQGNSA. The trim removed 5 bases at V and 8 bases at J, leaving 6 bases unmatched. This CDR3 comprises 14 residues. This CDR3 is CASSDRTGEEKLFF. The CDR3 DNA reads as TGTGCCAGCAGCGACCGGACAGGGGAAGAAAAACTGTTTTTT.

J is TRBJ1-1 and V is TRBV7-9; D perhaps matches TRBD1 (5 bases). The CDR3 loop spans 13 amino acids. Germline CDR1 reads SEHNR; CDR2 reads FQNEAQ (reference sequence). The V end was cut by 1 base, the J end by 7 bases, with 10 bases between. The CDR3: CASSLELTVEAFF. The CDR3 region has the DNA TGTGCCAGCAGCTTAGAATTGACAGTTGAAGCTTTCTTT.

This chain uses TRBV6-1 with TRBJ1-5; perhaps TRBD1 as D (5 bases). Germline V gene data show CDR1 as MNHNS and CDR2 as SASEGT. The CDR3 is 16 amino acids. The V gene lost 3 bases and the J gene lost 0 bases, with 12 bases spanning the gap. The CDR3 protein is CASSENRFCSNQPQHF. DNA for the CDR3: TGTGCCAGCAGTGAGAACAGGTTTTGTAGCAATCAGCCCCAGCATTTT.

The chain carries TRBV20-1 and TRBJ2-1; D remains unclear. The CDR3 has 11 amino acids. Germline V gene data show CDR1 as DFQATT and CDR2 as SNEGSKA (reference sequence). The ends were cut back, 5 bases at V and 6 bases at J, with 8 bases in the middle. The CDR3 sequence is CSAFSSNEQFF. The CDR3 DNA is TGCAGTGCTTTTAGTAGCAATGAGCAGTTCTTC.

The chain combines TRBV4-2 with TRBJ1-2; 7 bases agree with TRBD1. Trimming cost V 1 base and J 4 bases; bases outside gene matches: 15. The V gene's germline CDR1 is LGHNA and CDR2 YNFKEQ. CDR3 length: 18 residues. CDR3 in amino acids: CASSQGDRDTKGSYGYTF. The CDR3 nucleotides are TGTGCCAGCAGCCAAGGGGACAGAGATACAAAGGGGTCCTATGGCTACACCTTC.

The J gene is TRBJ2-3, the V gene TRBV6-4; 8 bases agree with TRBD1. Trimming removed 5 bases from V and 6 bases from J; junction bases left unmatched: 7. Germline lookup yields CDR1 MRHNA and CDR2 SNTAGT. This CDR3 comprises 14 residues. CDR3: CASSSNDRGDTQYF. CDR3 bases: TGTGCCAGCAGTTCCAACGACAGGGGCGATACGCAGTATTTT.

This clone has only one observation. The V call is TRBV7-9, the J call TRBJ2-3; TRBD1 is a possible D gene (6 bases). The CDR3 spans 16 residues. The V end lost 5 bases, the J end lost 1 base, and 16 bases lay between the germline ends. Germline assignment: CDR1 SEHNR and CDR2 FQNEAQ (reference sequence). CDR3 amino acids: CASSLPTGPRTDTQYF. CDR3 sequence (DNA): TGTGCCAGCAGCCTCCCGACAGGTCCCCGCACAGATACGCAGTATTTT.

The chain employs TRBV7-9 and TRBJ2-7; 12 nucleotides line up with TRBD1. This CDR3 contains 14 residues. Germline V gene data show CDR1 as SEHNR and CDR2 as FQNEAQ (reference sequence). The V segment lost 4 bases and the J segment 6 bases; nucleotides outside the gene matches: 4. The CDR3 coding sequence is TGTGCCAGCAGCTCGGGACAGGGGGCTTTCGAGCAGTACTTC. Translating gives CASSSGQGAFEQYF.

V is TRBV6-1 and J is TRBJ2-4; D might be TRBD2 (5 bases). The germline V gene has CDR1 MNHNS and CDR2 SASEGT. The CDR3 length is 16 residues. Deletions cut 1 base from V and 0 bases from J, with 10 bases between. CDR3 DNA: TGTGCCAGCAGTGAAGGCGGGCTTTTAGCCAAAAACATTCAGTACTTC. This encodes CASSEGGLLAKNIQYF.

The rearrangement links TRBV4-3 to TRBJ2-7; TRBD2 is a possible D gene (6 bases). This CDR3 region has 14 residues. With 0 bases removed from V and 4 bases from J, the gap between germline ends came to 10 bases. Germline V gene data show CDR1 as LGHNA and CDR2 as YSLEER. The CDR3 loop is CASSQDGGTYEQYF. CDR3 nucleotides: TGCGCCAGCAGCCAAGATGGCGGGACGTACGAGCAGTACTTC.

V gene TRBV19 combines with J gene TRBJ1-5; TRBD1 is a possible D gene (6 bases). Between the trimmed V and J ends, which lost 9 bases and 1 base, there was a span of 25 bases. The V gene's germline CDR1 is LNHDA and CDR2 SQIVND (reference sequence). This CDR3 spans 18 amino acids. CDR3 bases: TGTGCCAGCGGTCGCCCAGGGGCCACTCTCCCGAGCAATCAGCCCCAGCATTTT. Protein: CASGRPGATLPSNQPQHF.

This clone was recorded a few times. The V gene is TRBV29-1, the J gene TRBJ2-7, with 9 bases identical to TRBD2. After removal of 4 bases from V and 6 bases from J, the junction contained 10 bases not matched to a gene. Looked up from germline, CDR1 is SQVTM and CDR2 is ANQGSEA. The CDR3 sequence is 14 residues long. The CDR3 protein is CSVVPRGGWGEQYF. CDR3 DNA: TGCAGCGTTGTGCCGCGGGGGGGCTGGGGCGAGCAGTACTTC.

This clone was seen once. The chain links TRBV5-1 to TRBJ2-1, with 9 bases fitting TRBD2. V was clipped by 2 bases and J by 3 bases; unmatched bases: 24. Germline CDR1 is SGHRS and CDR2 is YFSETQ. CDR3 length equals 22 residues. The chain's CDR3 is CASSFLEREAFWGERDYNEQFF. CDR3 bases: TGCGCCAGCAGCTTCTTAGAGCGGGAGGCCTTTTGGGGGGAGCGGGACTACAATGAGCAGTTCTTC.

A single count supports this clone. The chain recombines TRBV5-4 with TRBJ2-5, with D possibly TRBD1 on 5 matching bases. Germline CDR1 reads SGHNT; CDR2 reads YYREEE (reference sequence). The CDR3 is 14 residues long. The V end was cut by 2 bases, the J end by 5 bases, with 13 bases between. CDR3 sequence (DNA): TGTGCCAGCAGCTTTACAGAGCCAGGGGAGACCCAGTACTTC. Residues: CASSFTEPGETQYF.

CDR3 protein: CASSSRRRLADYEQYF. CDR3 nucleotide sequence: TGTGCCAGCAGTTCCCGTCGTAGGCTAGCGGACTACGAGCAGTACTTC. The gene calls are TRBV27 and TRBJ2-7; 7 bases fit TRBD2. V was pared by 4 bases and J by 3 bases, with 12 bases of the junction left unmatched. This CDR3 has 16 amino acids. The germline gives CDR1 MNHEY, CDR2 SMNVEV (reference sequence).

The chain joins TRBV5-6 to TRBJ1-2, with TRBD1 identical over 8 bases. The CDR3 has 15 amino acids. Germline-derived CDR1 and CDR2 are SGHDT and YYEEEE. Trimming took 0 bases from V and 7 from J; bases not matched to a gene: 8. This CDR3 reads CASSLAHRGGGGYTF. CDR3 bases: TGTGCCAGCAGCTTGGCCCACAGGGGGGGCGGTGGCTACACCTTC.

Here the CDR3 DNA reads TGCGCCAGCAGCTTTACTAGCGGGAGGGGACAAGAGACCCAGTACTTC. This encodes CASSFTSGRGQETQYF. The chain employs TRBV5-1 and TRBJ2-5; 13 bases are a match to TRBD2. The CDR3 totals 16 residues. V dropped 2 bases and J dropped 2; count of bases not matched to a gene: 3. CDR1 SGHRS and CDR2 YFSETQ come from the germline V gene.

The rearrangement uses TRBV7-9 and TRBJ2-1; D is possibly TRBD1 (6 bases). Trimming shortened V by 2 bases and J by 1 base, and 12 bases separated the two germline ends. CDR3 length equals 16 residues. Germline-derived CDR1 and CDR2 are SEHNR and FQNEAQ (reference sequence). CDR3 sequence (DNA): TGTGCCAGCAGCTTAAGGGTCGACAGGTCCTACAATGAGCAGTTCTTC. Amino acid sequence: CASSLRVDRSYNEQFF.

The rearrangement uses TRBV7-2 and TRBJ2-7, with D possibly TRBD1 on 6 matching bases. The CDR3 contains 18 residues. V gave up 1 base and J gave up 3 bases, with 22 bases separating them. Germline CDR1 is SGHTA and CDR2 is FQGNSA. The CDR3 sequence is CASSLEGTGSPMVYEQYF. CDR3 DNA: TGTGCCAGCAGCTTAGAAGGAACAGGGTCTCCAATGGTCTACGAGCAGTACTTC.

The chain employs TRBV28 and TRBJ1-1; D gene uncertain. V lost 9 bases and J lost 11, with 16 bases in between. Germline V gene sequence: CDR1 MDHEN, CDR2 SYDVKM. CDR3 length: 11 amino acids. DNA for the CDR3: TGTGCCAGTAAGGGAGCAGACTCGGCTTTCTTT. It specifies CASKGADSAFF.

This clone has a single count. The DNA for the CDR3 is TGTGCCAGCAGCCCCCTCTTGACAGGGGTGGCCCCTAACGGCACTGAAGCTTTCTTT. Its protein product is CASSPLLTGVAPNGTEAFF. This chain uses TRBV9 with TRBJ1-1, with TRBD1 identical over 8 bases. With 4 bases clipped from V and 4 bases from J, the junction kept 21 bases outside the gene matches. From germline, CDR1 is SGDLS and CDR2 YYNGEE. The CDR3 consists of 19 residues. The whole variable domain, remainder taken from reference TRBV9 and TRBJ1-1, is DSGVTQTPKHLITATGQRVTLRCSPRSGDLSVYWYQQSLDQGLQFLIQYYNGEERAKGNILERFSAQQFPDLHSELNLSSLELGDSALYFCASSPLLTGVAPNGTEAFFGQGTRLTVV.